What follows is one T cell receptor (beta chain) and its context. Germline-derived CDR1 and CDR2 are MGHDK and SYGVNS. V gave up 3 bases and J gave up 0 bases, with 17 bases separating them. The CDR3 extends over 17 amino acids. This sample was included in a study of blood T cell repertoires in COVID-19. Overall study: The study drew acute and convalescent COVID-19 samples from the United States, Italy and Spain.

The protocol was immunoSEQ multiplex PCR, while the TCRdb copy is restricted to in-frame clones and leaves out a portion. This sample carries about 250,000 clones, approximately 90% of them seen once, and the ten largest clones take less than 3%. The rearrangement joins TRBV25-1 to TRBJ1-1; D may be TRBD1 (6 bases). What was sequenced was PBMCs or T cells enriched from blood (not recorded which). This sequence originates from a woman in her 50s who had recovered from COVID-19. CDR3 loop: CASSDRPGTSMNTEAFF. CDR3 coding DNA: TGTGCCAGCAGTGACCGACCCGGGACATCAATGAACACTGAAGCTTTCTTT. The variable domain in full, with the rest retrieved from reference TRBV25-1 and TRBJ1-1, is EADIYQTPRYLVIGTGKKITLECSQTMGHDKMYWYQQDPGMELHLIHYSYGVNSTEKGDLSSESTVSRIRTEHFPLTLESARPSHTSQYLCASSDRPGTSMNTEAFFGQGTRLTVV.